This TCR beta chain was documented in a study of regulatory T cells in long-lasting Graves disease. Across the study: Antithyroid drugs had been taken under 3 months by newly diagnosed Graves' patients. Study-level results: It is possible that accuracy was reduced by the small size of the sample.

Between the trimmed V and J ends, which lost 4 bases and 0 bases, there was a span of 13 bases. CDR3 length: 15 residues. Germline assignment: CDR1 SGHAT and CDR2 FQNNGV. The authors built TCR beta libraries using iRepertoire HTBI primers and Arm-PCR of CDR3 regions. Each CDR3 protein gets one entry after TCRdb re-called the multiplex PCR reads with MiXCR. Found here are about 460,000 distinct CDR3 sequences, 12% to 15% of them singletons; the top ten hold more than 15%. This clonotype came up many times. The antigen is not known. The sample's time point: newly diagnosed GD, antithyroid drugs for less than 3 months. PBMC-derived RNA was used for the TCR library. This same sample was also part of a study on T cells in Graves' hyperthyroidism and ophthalmopathy.

The TCR was taken from a woman aged 50 to 60 with Graves disease. The chain carries TRBV11-2 and TRBJ2-7, with D tentatively TRBD2 (5 bases). This material consisted of peripheral blood mononuclear cells (PBMCs), taken at new diagnosis, from a patient treated with antithyroid drugs. The CDR3 DNA sequence: TGTGCCAGCAGCTCACCCGGTGGAGGCTCCTACGAGCAGTACTTC. It codes for CASSSPGGGSYEQYF.